The entry below describes one TCR beta chain. What it binds is not known. Since all of the isolated RNA was reverse transcribed, expressed TCRB transcripts were what got sequenced. Generated by immunoSEQ multiplex PCR, the TCRdb table keeps only in-frame clones and is missing some. The repertoire consists of 150,000 or so clones, with less than 9.5% occurring once and the leading ten covering about 2.1%. The data are from a study of beta chain features in type 1 diabetes. Findings and caveats of the study: Shortening that was moderate but significant affected the TCRB CDR3s of Type 1 diabetes patients in all four CD4+ subsets. When cDNA is sequenced, cells with high TCR expression could be over-represented.

CDR3 length: 14 amino acids. Germline V gene lookup returns CDR1 LNHNV and CDR2 YYDKDF (reference sequence). V lost 3 bases to trimming and J lost 8 bases, with 15 bases between them. A heparinised blood draw that averaged about 110 mL was obtained once from each donor. The receptor was derived from a woman aged 18-29 years in good health. The sequenced sample was central memory CD4+ T cells from blood. The gene calls are TRBV15 and TRBJ2-3; D remains unclear. CDR3 nucleotides: TGTGCCACCAGCAGTTCGAATGCGATAATTACGCAGTATTTT. This codes for CATSSSNAIITQYF.